This is a list of T cell receptor beta chains from one sample in a study of blood T cells in healthy people across ages. TCRdb analysed the 5' RACE reads with MiXCR anew, one entry per CDR3 protein. There are approximately 730,000 distinct CDR3 sequences in the sample; approximately 43% occur only once, and 20% to 25% lies in the top ten. The sample consisted of blood. Receptors originate from a woman aged 55-69 years in good health. The CDR3 runs from the conserved cysteine through the conserved F or W. The D gene is left open where the match is weak. Clone sizes are given selectively: once, few, many, or a class where the clone is expanded.

>NA|NA|TRBJ2-7|14|TRBV4-2
CASSPPTSTSEQYF
TGTGCCAGCAGCCCCCCCACTAGTACCAGCGAGCAGTACTTC
>TRBD2|NA|TRBJ2-1|15|TRBV7-9
CASSPRPSGHNEQFF
TGTGCCAGCAGCCCCCGGCCTAGCGGGCACAATGAGCAGTTCTTC
>NA|few|TRBJ2-5|14|TRBV12-3/TRBV12-4
CASSLSGSQETQYF
TGTGCCAGCAGTTTATCAGGGTCCCAAGAGACCCAGTACTTC
>NA|NA|TRBJ2-3|16|TRBV9
CASSPGGLGSTDTQYF
TGTGCCAGCAGCCCCGGGGGGCTAGGTAGCACAGATACGCAGTATTTT
>TRBD1|NA|TRBJ1-5|15|TRBV12-3/TRBV12-4
CASSLGDSGNQPQHF
TGTGCCAGCAGTTTAGGGGACAGCGGCAATCAGCCCCAGCATTTT
>NA|few|TRBJ2-1|14|TRBV3-1
CASSQGGDYNEQFF
TGTGCCAGCAGCCAAGGGGGCGACTACAATGAGCAGTTCTTC
>TRBD1|NA|TRBJ2-7|14|TRBV9
CASSAGTGVNEQYF
TGTGCCAGCAGCGCCGGGACAGGGGTCAATGAGCAGTACTTC
>NA|NA|TRBJ2-3|14|TRBV20-1
CSAESGLHTDTQYF
TGCAGTGCTGAATCGGGACTGCACACAGATACGCAGTATTTT
>NA|NA|TRBJ1-1|13|TRBV3-1
CASSRRGESEAFF
TGTGCCAGCAGTCGGAGGGGTGAGTCTGAAGCTTTCTTT
>TRBD1|NA|TRBJ2-7|16|TRBV13
CASSLGQGALSYEQYF
TGTGCCAGCAGCTTAGGACAGGGGGCCCTCTCCTACGAGCAGTACTTC
>NA|many|TRBJ2-1|13|TRBV10-3
CATIDRINNEQFF
TGTGCCACCATAGACAGGATAAACAATGAGCAGTTCTTC
>TRBD2|few|TRBJ2-5|15|TRBV28
CASSGLAGVMETQYF
TGTGCCAGCAGCGGACTAGCGGGAGTTATGGAGACCCAGTACTTC
>NA|NA|TRBJ1-4|15|TRBV5-1
CASSLVGNSNEKLFF
TGCGCCAGCAGCTTGGTCGGGAATTCTAATGAAAAACTGTTTTTT
>NA|once|TRBJ2-3|11|TRBV10-3
CASGTEGTQYF
TGTGCCAGCGGGACTGAGGGTACGCAGTATTTT
>NA|many|TRBJ2-6|15|TRBV20-1
CSARVAWPGANVLTF
TGCAGTGCTAGAGTCGCTTGGCCTGGGGCCAACGTCCTGACTTTC
>NA|NA|TRBJ1-5|20|TRBV24-1
CATSDLCDAADPYSNQPQHF
TGTGCCACCAGTGATTTGTGTGACGCTGCGGACCCCTATAGCAATCAGCCCCAGCATTTT
>TRBD2|NA|TRBJ2-7|16|TRBV10-3
CATQTSGSGPYNEQYF
TGTGCCACCCAGACTAGCGGGAGTGGGCCCTACAATGAGCAGTACTTC
>NA|few|TRBJ1-6|14|TRBV3-1
CASSPRGGNSPLHF
TGTGCCAGCAGCCCTCGAGGCGGTAATTCACCCCTCCACTTT
>NA|NA|TRBJ2-7|10|TRBV7-3
CASSFISQYF
TGTGCCAGCAGCTTCATTTCCCAGTACTTC
>TRBD2|NA|TRBJ2-4|15|TRBV15
CATSRDAGDGNIQYF
TGTGCCACCAGCAGAGATGCGGGAGACGGGAACATTCAGTACTTC
>NA|few|TRBJ1-2|13|TRBV12-3/TRBV12-4
CASSRDAWAGYTF
TGTGCCAGCAGCCGTGACGCATGGGCTGGCTACACCTTC
>TRBD1|NA|TRBJ1-6|16|TRBV7-3
CASSFTGGLYNSPLHF
TGTGCCAGCAGCTTTACAGGGGGCCTCTATAATTCACCCCTCCACTTT
>TRBD2|few|TRBJ2-7|18|TRBV20-1
CSDTPLPSGGVLPYEQYF
TGCAGTGACACACCTCTCCCAAGCGGGGGCGTCCTACCCTACGAGCAGTACTTC
>NA|many|TRBJ2-4|14|TRBV4-1
CASSQDEGVNIQYF
TGCGCCAGCAGCCAAGACGAGGGGGTAAACATTCAGTACTTC
>TRBD1|NA|TRBJ1-2|14|TRBV18
CASSPLDRDDGYTF
TGTGCCAGCTCACCACTAGACAGGGATGACGGCTACACCTTC
>NA|few|TRBJ2-7|15|TRBV3-1
CASSQGGFGGYEQYF
TGTGCCAGCAGCCAAGGAGGGTTTGGTGGGTACGAGCAGTACTTC
>NA|few|TRBJ2-3|11|TRBV30
CAWGPTDTQYF
TGTGCCTGGGGACCGACAGATACGCAGTATTTT
>NA|few|TRBJ2-6|16|TRBV7-2
CASSLVVGGGANVLTF
TGTGCCAGCAGCTTAGTGGTGGGTGGTGGGGCCAACGTCCTGACTTTC
>TRBD2|few|TRBJ2-3|14|TRBV20-1
CSASIVAGGGAQYF
TGCAGTGCTTCCATTGTGGCGGGGGGTGGTGCGCAGTATTTT
>TRBD2|NA|TRBJ2-1|16|TRBV23-1
CASSQSLGTREETQFF
TGCGCCAGCAGTCAATCGTTGGGGACTAGGGAAGAGACCCAGTTCTTC
>NA|few|TRBJ2-7|13|TRBV2
CASSELGADEQYF
TGTGCCAGCAGTGAGCTGGGGGCTGACGAGCAGTACTTC
>NA|NA|TRBJ1-2|13|TRBV20-1
CSALIRESGGYTF
TGCAGTGCTCTTATCAGGGAATCCGGCGGCTACACCTTC
>TRBD2|few|TRBJ2-3|16|TRBV7-8
CASSSRTSGSTDTQYF
TGTGCCAGCAGCTCTAGGACTAGCGGGAGCACAGATACGCAGTATTTT
>NA|few|TRBJ1-2|16|TRBV14
CASSRIREENNYGYTF
TGTGCCAGCAGCCGCATCCGGGAAGAAAATAACTATGGCTACACCTTC
>TRBD2|NA|TRBJ2-1|17|TRBV25-1
CASTPTKPGLDYNEQFF
TGTGCCAGCACCCCGACCAAGCCGGGACTAGACTACAATGAGCAGTTCTTC
>TRBD1|NA|TRBJ2-3|15|TRBV5-1
CASSLGAGGEDTQYF
TGCGCCAGCAGCTTGGGGGCAGGGGGCGAAGATACGCAGTATTTT
>NA|once|TRBJ2-3|14|TRBV5-5
CASSPSQGRDTQYF
TGTGCCAGCAGCCCAAGTCAGGGCCGGGATACGCAGTATTTT
>NA|NA|TRBJ1-5|15|TRBV7-2
CASRPQGSRNQPQHF
TGTGCCAGCAGGCCCCAGGGGTCGCGGAATCAGCCCCAGCATTTT
>TRBD1|NA|TRBJ2-3|14|TRBV18
CASSPGQGRDTQYF
TGTGCCAGCTCACCAGGACAGGGAAGAGATACGCAGTATTTT
>NA|few|TRBJ2-7|13|TRBV29-1
CSVEDGNFWEQYF
TGCAGCGTTGAAGACGGGAACTTTTGGGAGCAGTACTTC
>NA|few|TRBJ2-7|19|TRBV15
CATSRDPAGLGGGRNEQYF
TGTGCCACCAGCAGAGATCCCGCTGGACTGGGAGGGGGGCGGAATGAGCAGTACTTC